This T cell receptor (beta chain) was sequenced in a study of CD8 T cells in ankylosing spondylitis. This clonotype was seen many times. No antigen is known for it. This CDR3 spans 19 amino acids. V lost 5 bases and J lost 0, with 23 bases in between. Looked up from germline, CDR1 is SGHDT and CDR2 is YYEEEE. Quantitative 5'-RACE with molecular barcodes was used to make the TCR beta libraries. TCRdb reprocessed the 5' RACE reads with MiXCR, giving one entry per CDR3 protein. The data contain around 230,000 distinct CDR3 sequences, 8.6% of them singletons. General study findings and limits: About 8 highly homologous variants formed a TCR beta motif that appeared characteristic of ankylosing spondylitis blood. Reported data indicate significant enrichment of disease-linked clones within matched ankylosing spondylitis synovial fluid. Reactive arthritis synovial fluid and blood were previously reported to contain some motif variants.

J is TRBJ2-2 and V is TRBV5-6; D is uncertain. The sample consisted of blood, either unsorted or a sorted T cell fraction (not recorded which). The TCR originated in a male donor with ankylosing spondylitis or in good health (not recorded which). This chain's CDR3 is CASRFAPGPKKPNTGELFF. DNA of the CDR3: TGTGCCAGCAGATTTGCGCCCGGGCCGAAGAAACCGAACACCGGGGAGCTGTTTTTT.